This T cell receptor beta chain originates from a study of control samples from healthy donors and cancer patients (TCRdb year 2020). The library was made by the immunoSEQ multiplex PCR assay. The table comes from immuneACCESS by way of TCRdb, which keeps in-frame sequences with V and J called. Part of the clones is missing from these tables; in studies checked, under half for an unresolved V gene and the rest for unknown reasons. Here the sample has roughly 68,000 clones; 83% occur a single time. 15% to 19% of the sample belongs to the ten largest clones. The CDR3 covers 14 residues, taking in both the cysteine and the phenylalanine. Of all the DNA, just the CDR3 is kept, 42 bases in frame from base 1. CDR1 and CDR2, per the germline V gene (reference sequence), are MNHEY and SMNVEV. For this chain, trimming is 8 bases at the V end and 5 bases at the J end, and the number of junction bases without a gene match is 9.

Regarding this clone: Its antigen specificity is not known. Base quality data are lacking; no much larger clone is found one base away.

Rearrangement joined TRBV27 to TRBJ2-3, with 8 bases aligning to TRBD1. The sequence was obtained from a man aged 55 to 70 in good health. The sequenced sample consisted of blood. The bases read TGTGCCAGCCGAGTACTAACAGGGGGAGATACGCAGTATTTT. The resulting protein is CASRVLTGGDTQYF.